This entry lists 3 T cell receptor beta chains sequenced from one sample in a study of shared T cell receptors in the human thymus. Method: immunoSEQ multiplex PCR; TCRdb's copy keeps in-frame clones and lacks some. This repertoire shows hundreds of thousands of clones, around 87% found once; its top ten account for 0.0094%. The same sample was also used in a study of human thymus T cells.

The specimen was thymocytes. The receptor source for this set is a boy under two years old with a congenital heart defect.

V gene TRBV6-1 combines with J gene TRBJ2-1, with D perhaps matching TRBD1 (6 bases). Germline loops: CDR1 MNHNS, CDR2 SASEGT. V was clipped by 2 bases and J by 7 bases, with 15 bases between them. This CDR3 contains 15 residues. CDR3 nucleotides: TGTGCCAGCAGTGAAACAGGGTGGGATATTAATGAGCAGTTCTTC. Translation gives CASSETGWDINEQFF.

For this clone: The sample has other DNA sequences that encode this CDR3 too. V and J are TRBV18 and TRBJ1-6, with 9 bases matching TRBD1. V was pared by 1 base and J by 10 bases, with 8 bases of the junction left unmatched. Germline CDR1 KGHSH, CDR2 LQKENI. This CDR3 has 16 residues. Here the CDR3 DNA reads TGTGCCAGCTCACCACAGGGGGACAGGGCACCCTCACCCCTCCACTTT. It is translated as CASSPQGDRAPSPLHF.

In its sample, this clone was seen a few times. The CDR3 spells CASRARDTEAFF. CDR3 DNA sequence: TGCGCCAGCAGGGCGAGGGACACTGAAGCTTTCTTT. The V and J genes are TRBV5-1 and TRBJ1-1, with no clear D. CDR1 is SGHRS, CDR2 YFSETQ, per germline. V was pared by 5 bases and J by 3 bases, with 8 bases between. The CDR3 is 12 residues long. Looking up the rest from reference TRBV5-1 and TRBJ1-1 gives the full variable domain: KAGVTQTPRYLIKTRGQQVTLSCSPISGHRSVSWYQQTPGQGLQFLFEYFSETQRNKGNFPGRFSGRQFSNSRSEMNVSTLELGDSALYLCASRARDTEAFFGQGTRLTVV.